The 12 T cell receptor beta chains given below trace back to one sample, sequenced in a study of cytomegalovirus exposure and HLA in healthy donors. Some clones are missing from TCRdb's copy, which holds only in-frame ones; the method was immunoSEQ multiplex PCR. The data hold about 100,000 clones, with more than 90% observed a single time. Sequences were obtained from PBMCs. These receptors all come from a woman aged 18-35 years in good health and CMV-seronegative.

The V call is TRBV7-9, the J call TRBJ1-5, with D possibly being TRBD1 (6 bases). The CDR3 runs 15 residues. Germline assignment: CDR1 SEHNR and CDR2 FQNEAQ (reference sequence). Between the trimmed V and J ends, which lost 1 base and 1 base, there was a span of 8 bases. The CDR3 region has the DNA TGTGCCAGCAGCTTAGGCAGGGGAAGCAATCAGCCCCAGCATTTT. Residues: CASSLGRGSNQPQHF.

This chain joins TRBV30 and TRBJ2-7; tentatively, D is TRBD2 (6 bases). The CDR3 is made up of 16 amino acids. Per the germline V gene, CDR1 is GTSNPN and CDR2 is SVGIG (reference sequence). The germline V and J ends were trimmed by 0 bases and 5 bases, with 20 bases remaining between them. The CDR3 DNA follows: TGTGCCTGGAGTGTACGCGGGGTCAGGGTCTTGGACGAGCAGTACTTC. Its translation is CAWSVRGVRVLDEQYF.

The rearrangement links TRBV15 to TRBJ2-3; maybe TRBD2 (6 bases). The CDR3 sequence is 12 residues long. Per germline, CDR1 LNHNV and CDR2 YYDKDF (reference sequence). V dropped 3 bases and J dropped 7 bases, with 8 bases sitting between them. In DNA, the CDR3 is TGTGCCACCAGCAGCGGGGGAAATACGCAGTATTTT. This translates into CATSSGGNTQYF.

The rearrangement joins TRBV29-1 to TRBJ2-7, with D unresolved. Trimming removed 4 bases at V and 5 bases at J, with 15 bases between. The CDR3 has 13 amino acids. Germline values: CDR1 SQVTM, CDR2 ANQGSEA. The CDR3 loop is CSVVEADFNEQYF. CDR3 bases: TGCAGCGTTGTTGAGGCCGACTTCAACGAGCAGTACTTC.

The sample holds one count of this clone. The V call is TRBV4-1, the J call TRBJ2-7; possibly TRBD2 for D (6 bases). Germline V lookup: CDR1 MGHRA, CDR2 YSYEKL. There are 12 residues in the CDR3. V was pared by 1 base and J by 6 bases, with 7 bases between. CDR3 amino acids: CASSQVGGEQYF. The CDR3, as DNA: TGCGCCAGCAGCCAAGTCGGGGGCGAGCAGTACTTC.

V gene TRBV5-1 combines with J gene TRBJ1-5; 9 nucleotides line up with TRBD1. The CDR3 consists of 15 residues. V dropped 2 bases and J dropped 5; count of bases not matched to a gene: 5. From germline, CDR1 is SGHRS and CDR2 YFSETQ. Written as DNA, the CDR3 is TGCGCCAGCAGCTTAACAGGGGGCGCCGATCAGCCCCAGCATTTT. This gives the protein CASSLTGGADQPQHF.

The rearrangement joins TRBV5-4 to TRBJ1-4; TRBD1 is a possible D gene (5 bases). Per the germline V gene, CDR1 is SGHNT and CDR2 is YYREEE (reference sequence). There are 16 residues in the CDR3. V lost 2 bases and J lost 0, with 11 bases in between. The CDR3 sequence is CASSFGGETTNEKLFF. In DNA, the CDR3 is TGTGCCAGCAGCTTCGGAGGGGAGACAACTAATGAAAAACTGTTTTTT.

This rearrangement joins TRBV6-5 to TRBJ2-7, with D possibly matching TRBD2 (5 bases). Germline lookup yields CDR1 MNHEY and CDR2 SVGAGI. Between the trimmed V and J ends, which lost 6 bases and 4 bases, there was a span of 7 bases. The CDR3 contains 11 residues. The CDR3 loop reads CASRRVYEQYF. The CDR3, as DNA: TGTGCCAGCAGGAGGGTATACGAGCAGTACTTC.

The chain uses TRBV27 and TRBJ1-4; a weak D match, TRBD1 (6 bases). This CDR3 spans 13 amino acids. CDR1 is MNHEY and CDR2 is SMNVEV in the germline V gene (reference sequence). V was clipped by 6 bases and J by 8 bases, with 13 bases between them. The CDR3 spells CASSDRQGEKLFF. CDR3 DNA sequence: TGTGCCAGCAGCGACAGGCAAGGGGAAAAACTGTTTTTT.

The gene calls are TRBV2 and TRBJ2-1; 12 bases line up with TRBD2. The CDR3 spans 15 residues. Germline CDR1 and CDR2: SNHLY and FYNNEI. Trimming took 2 bases from V and 8 from J; bases not matched to a gene: 4. The CDR3 DNA reads as TGTGCCAGCAGTGAATGGGCTAGCGGGGGGGATGAGCAGTTCTTC. Its protein product is CASSEWASGGDEQFF.

The chain uses TRBV11-2 and TRBJ1-6; D gene uncertain. The CDR3 is made up of 14 amino acids. The germline V gene has CDR1 SGHAT and CDR2 FQNNGV. Trimming shortened V by 3 bases and J by 4 bases, and 7 bases separated the two germline ends. CDR3 sequence: CASSFFQYNSPLHF. Written as DNA, the CDR3 is TGTGCCAGCAGCTTTTTTCAATATAATTCACCCCTCCACTTT.

The chain combines TRBV10-3 with TRBJ1-1; 8 nucleotides agree with TRBD1. The CDR3 loop spans 13 amino acids. Germline V gives CDR1 ENHRY, CDR2 SYGVKD. J gave up 1 base and V 7 bases, and 2 bases lay outside the gene matches. The CDR3 reads CAITDRGNTEAFF. Written as DNA, the CDR3 is TGTGCCATCACCGACAGGGGGAACACTGAAGCTTTCTTT.